This T cell receptor (beta chain) was retrieved from a study of blood T cells in healthy people across ages. This clonotype was detected only a few times. Caucasian, healthy and from Russia, the donors were aged between about 6 and 90. A second PCR of 7 to 11 cycles used a sample-barcoded 5' primer and a J-beta primer mix. MiXCR was run by TCRdb on the 5' RACE reads, yielding one entry per CDR3 protein. The table shows about 780,000 distinct CDR3 sequences, with roughly 24% occurring only once. V was pared by 7 bases and J by 4 bases, with 16 bases between. This CDR3 spans 14 amino acids. The V gene's germline CDR1 is MNHEY and CDR2 SMNVEV (reference sequence). The data also belong to a second study, concerning T cells of mothers and their children.

This sequence originates from a boy aged 5 to 17 in good health. The chain links TRBV27 to TRBJ2-5; D ambiguous. The specimen was blood. The CDR3 loop is CASNPTGGRETQYF. CDR3 in DNA: TGTGCCAGCAACCCCACGGGCGGTAGAGAGACCCAGTACTTC.